This T cell receptor (beta chain) came from a study of patients and donors after allogeneic stem cell transplantation. TCRdb redid the calling of the RT-PCR reads with MiXCR, one entry per CDR3 protein. The data contain tens of thousands of distinct CDR3 sequences, 4.5% to 5% of them seen just once; the ten biggest clones take up 2.5% to 3%. CDR1 SQVTM and CDR2 ANQGSEA come from the germline V gene. The CDR3 is made up of 14 amino acids. This clonotype was seen a handful of times. The germline gene is not matched at one end of the junction; a read error may be the cause. The sequenced sample consisted of blood, either unsorted or a sorted T cell fraction (not recorded which). This receptor was identified in a human donor who was either an allogeneic HSCT recipient or a stem cell or donor lymphocyte infusion donor (not recorded which). It is not recorded whose cells these are; they may come from a transplant donor. The V gene is TRBV29-1, the J gene TRBJ1-4; 7 bases line up with TRBD1. The CDR3 nucleotides read TGCAGCGCTGGACCCTCAGGGGGAACTAATGAAAAACTGTTT. Translation gives CSAGPSGGTNEKLF.